These 26 T cell receptor beta chains originate from one sample sequenced in a study of beta chain features in type 1 diabetes. Every bit of the isolated RNA underwent reverse transcription, so sequencing read expressed TCRB transcripts. The protocol was immunoSEQ multiplex PCR, while the TCRdb copy is restricted to in-frame clones and leaves out a portion. The profile shows about 330,000 clones, about 11% of them singletons. Sequencing was done on a sample of naive CD4+ T cells from blood. These receptors were obtained from a woman younger than 45 in good health.

There are a few counts of this clone. V is TRBV19 and J is TRBJ1-2; D may be TRBD1 (6 bases). Germline V CDR1 and CDR2: LNHDA, SQIVND (reference sequence). This CDR3 spans 15 amino acids. V was clipped by 2 bases and J by 4 bases, with 14 bases between them. The CDR3 nucleotides read TGTGCCAGTAGTATACCGACAGGCGGTGTCTATGGCTACACCTTC. Residues: CASSIPTGGVYGYTF.

The V call is TRBV15, the J call TRBJ2-5; tentatively, D is TRBD2 (6 bases). The CDR3 is made up of 16 amino acids. Germline CDR1 is LNHNV and CDR2 is YYDKDF (reference sequence). Trimming pared 3 bases from V and 2 bases from J, leaving 16 bases between. CDR3 sequence (DNA): TGTGCCACCAGCAGCCGCCGGGACTTCAAACAAGAGACCCAGTACTTC. Its translation is CATSSRRDFKQETQYF.

The chain links TRBV5-1 to TRBJ2-7, with 8 bases that match TRBD2. V gave up 4 bases and J gave up 4 bases; unmatched junction bases: 19. Germline assignment: CDR1 SGHRS and CDR2 YFSETQ. The CDR3 extends over 18 amino acids. The CDR3 DNA sequence: TGCGCCAGCAGCCCCCCGCCAAAACTAGCGGAACTTGGATACGAGCAGTACTTC. It encodes CASSPPPKLAELGYEQYF.

The chain employs TRBV18 and TRBJ1-5; no clear D gene. V was pared by 0 bases and J by 5 bases, with 8 bases between. Germline V gene lookup returns CDR1 KGHSH and CDR2 LQKENI. The CDR3 sequence is 14 residues long. CDR3: CASSPPAQDQPQHF. The CDR3 DNA is TGTGCCAGCTCACCACCGGCTCAGGATCAGCCCCAGCATTTT.

This clone was found a few times. The rearrangement joins TRBV2 to TRBJ2-5, with 8 bases aligning to TRBD2. This CDR3 has 13 residues. V shed 7 bases and J 5 bases; nucleotides not matched to a gene: 6. Germline CDR1 is SNHLY and CDR2 is FYNNEI. Here the CDR3 reads CASNQRELETQYF. The CDR3, as DNA: TGTGCCAGCAACCAGCGGGAGTTGGAGACCCAGTACTTC. Complete variable domain (other parts from reference TRBV2 and TRBJ2-5): EPEVTQTPSHQVTQMGQEVILRCVPISNHLYFYWYRQILGQKVEFLVSFYNNEISEKSEIFDDQFSVERPDGSNFTLKIRSTKLEDSAMYFCASNQRELETQYFGPGTRLLVL.

The chain links TRBV5-1 to TRBJ2-2; D ambiguous. The V end was cut by 2 bases, the J end by 4 bases, with 12 bases between. CDR1 is SGHRS, CDR2 YFSETQ, per germline. CDR3 size: 15 residues. The CDR3 loop reads CASSFDLGFTGELFF. The CDR3 region has the DNA TGCGCCAGCAGCTTCGATCTAGGATTCACCGGGGAGCTGTTTTTT.

V usage is TRBV19 and J usage is TRBJ2-2, with D possibly TRBD2 on 5 matching bases. The CDR3 is made up of 13 amino acids. V gave up 10 bases and J gave up 1 base, with 10 bases separating them. Germline V gene data show CDR1 as LNHDA and CDR2 as SQIVND (reference sequence). Here the CDR3 DNA reads TGTGCCACGGACGGGGAGAACACCGGGGAGCTGTTTTTT. Translation: CATDGENTGELFF.

This chain links TRBV27 with TRBJ2-1; 7 bases match TRBD1. The V and J ends lost 2 bases and 8 bases, in that order; junction bases with no gene match: 12. The CDR3 loop spans 16 amino acids. The germline V gene encodes CDR1 MNHEY and CDR2 SMNVEV (reference sequence). DNA of the CDR3: TGTGCCAGCAGTTTACCCCGGACAGGTAGCGCCCATGAGCAGTTCTTC. This gives the protein CASSLPRTGSAHEQFF.

This clone has just a few counts. The V gene is TRBV7-9, the J gene TRBJ2-7; maybe TRBD2 (6 bases). The ends were cut back, 5 bases at V and 2 bases at J, with 13 bases in the middle. Germline assignment: CDR1 SEHNR and CDR2 FQNEAQ (reference sequence). The CDR3 is 14 amino acids. The DNA for the CDR3 is TGTGCCAGCAGCCGACGGGACTCTCCCTACGAGCAGTACTTC. Its translation is CASSRRDSPYEQYF.

This chain links TRBV7-9 with TRBJ2-3, with 13 bases aligning to TRBD2. The CDR3 has 17 residues. CDR1 and CDR2 from the germline V gene are SEHNR and FQNEAQ (reference sequence). Germline trimming cut 0 bases from V and 0 bases from J; bases unmatched to any gene: 0. The CDR3 DNA reads TGTGCCAGCAGCTTAGCGGGACTAGCGGGAAGCACAGATACGCAGTATTTT. Translation gives CASSLAGLAGSTDTQYF. The full variable domain, completed using reference TRBV7-9 and TRBJ2-3, is DTGVSQNPRHKITKRGQNVTFRCDPISEHNRLYWYRQTLGQGPEFLTYFQNEAQLEKSRLLSDRFSAERPKGSFSTLEIQRTEQGDSAMYLCASSLAGLAGSTDTQYFGPGTRLTVL.

V usage is TRBV7-9 and J usage is TRBJ2-1, with 10 positions matching TRBD1. The trim removed 4 bases at V and 6 bases at J, leaving 12 bases unmatched. Germline lookup yields CDR1 SEHNR and CDR2 FQNEAQ (reference sequence). This CDR3 has 17 amino acids. The CDR3 DNA follows: TGTGCCAGCAGCTCCCGGACCGGGACAGGGGAAATCAATGAGCAGTTCTTC. Translating it yields CASSSRTGTGEINEQFF.

The CDR3 bases are TGTGCCAGCAGCGTAGGGGGGACTAGCGGAGAGCAGTTCTTC. It codes for CASSVGGTSGEQFF. The chain combines TRBV9 with TRBJ2-1, with TRBD2 matching 11 bases. The CDR3 has 14 residues. Per the germline V gene, CDR1 is SGDLS and CDR2 is YYNGEE. V shed 0 bases and J 10 bases; nucleotides not matched to a gene: 3.

Remarks on this clone: In the same sample, other DNA sequences code for this CDR3. The chain recombines TRBV9 with TRBJ2-2; TRBD2 agrees at 14 bases. The ends lost 4 bases at V and 7 bases at J; junction bases unmatched: 6. CDR3 length equals 16 residues. Germline loops: CDR1 SGDLS, CDR2 YYNGEE. Here the CDR3 reads CASSSGLAGGVGELFF. The CDR3 DNA is TGTGCCAGCAGCTCCGGACTAGCGGGAGGCGTCGGGGAGCTGTTTTTT.

This clone has a handful of counts. The chain combines TRBV18 with TRBJ1-1, with TRBD1 matching 9 bases. The CDR3 covers 14 residues. After removal of 4 bases from V and 2 bases from J, the junction contained 2 bases not matched to a gene. Germline V lookup: CDR1 KGHSH, CDR2 LQKENI. CDR3 sequence (DNA): TGTGCCAGCTCACAGACAGGGGGAAACACTGAAGCTTTCTTT. It is translated as CASSQTGGNTEAFF. The complete variable domain, with remaining parts taken from reference TRBV18 and TRBJ1-1, reads NAGVMQNPRHLVRRRGQEARLRCSPMKGHSHVYWYRQLPEEGLKFMVYLQKENIIDESGMPKERFSAEFPKEGPSILRIQQVVRGDSAAYFCASSQTGGNTEAFFGQGTRLTVV.

This chain links TRBV30 with TRBJ2-3; no firm D call. The CDR3 is 12 amino acids. CDR1 GTSNPN and CDR2 SVGIG come from the germline V gene (reference sequence). Trimming pared 7 bases from V and 6 bases from J, leaving 14 bases between. This chain's CDR3 is CAFTGGWDTQYF. As DNA, the CDR3 is TGTGCCTTTACCGGCGGTTGGGATACGCAGTATTTT.

This clone turned up a few times. The chain joins TRBV9 to TRBJ2-5; maybe TRBD1 (6 bases). The CDR3 runs 16 residues. The V end was cut by 6 bases, the J end by 3 bases, with 21 bases between. The germline CDR1 and CDR2 sequences are SGDLS and YYNGEE. In DNA, the CDR3 is TGTGCCAGCACGAGTACGGTCGGACAGCAAGAAGAGACCCAGTACTTC. Translating gives CASTSTVGQQEETQYF.

The genes are TRBV29-1 and TRBJ1-2; TRBD1 is a possible D gene (6 bases). V shed 6 bases and J shed 4 bases, with 18 bases lying between them. The CDR3 is 14 amino acids. The germline V gene encodes CDR1 SQVTM and CDR2 ANQGSEA. CDR3 sequence: CSVVTGAYGYGYTF. The DNA for the CDR3 is TGCAGCGTCGTGACAGGAGCATACGGCTATGGCTACACCTTC.

This rearrangement joins TRBV5-1 to TRBJ2-7, with 7 bases identical to TRBD1. After removal of 4 bases from V and 4 bases from J, the junction contained 5 bases not matched to a gene. The germline CDR1 and CDR2 sequences are SGHRS and YFSETQ. The CDR3 spans 13 residues. The CDR3 DNA sequence: TGCGCCAGCAGCCCGGGACAGATGTACGAGCAGTACTTC. Translating gives CASSPGQMYEQYF.

This clone has only a few counts. V and J are TRBV19 and TRBJ1-1; TRBD1 aligns across 7 bases. This CDR3 region has 15 residues. Germline V CDR1 and CDR2: LNHDA, SQIVND (reference sequence). V lost 3 bases, J lost 0 bases, and 4 bases stayed unmatched. The CDR3 here is CASSIRTGMNTEAFF. The CDR3 coding sequence is TGTGCCAGTAGTATCAGGACAGGTATGAACACTGAAGCTTTCTTT.

In its sample, this clone was seen a few times. This sequence joins TRBV5-1 and TRBJ1-1; D is possibly TRBD1 (6 bases). The V gene's germline CDR1 is SGHRS and CDR2 YFSETQ. The V gene lost 4 bases and the J gene lost 3 bases, with 16 bases spanning the gap. This CDR3 is built from 15 residues. In nucleotides, the CDR3 is TGCGCCAGCAGCGGTACAGGGTCTGTAGACACTGAAGCTTTCTTT. Protein product: CASSGTGSVDTEAFF.

This clone was detected a few times. The V gene is TRBV6-1, the J gene TRBJ2-3; D call uncertain. This CDR3 has 14 residues. The V gene lost 5 bases and the J gene lost 4 bases, with 13 bases spanning the gap. Germline-derived CDR1 and CDR2 are MNHNS and SASEGT. The CDR3 sequence is CASSPSQMPDTQYF. In DNA, the CDR3 is TGTGCCAGCAGTCCTAGTCAGATGCCAGATACGCAGTATTTT.

This clone was found a few times. The chain carries TRBV6-6 and TRBJ1-2, with D possibly being TRBD1 (6 bases). Germline V gene data show CDR1 as MNHNY and CDR2 as SVGAGI (reference sequence). There are 13 residues in the CDR3. V shed 0 bases and J shed 7 bases, with 9 bases lying between them. Here the CDR3 reads CASSYSTGPGYTF. The CDR3 coding sequence is TGTGCCAGCAGTTACTCTACAGGGCCTGGCTACACCTTC.

The gene calls are TRBV28 and TRBJ2-7; TRBD2 matches 10 bases. The V segment lost 3 bases and the J segment 3 bases; nucleotides outside the gene matches: 8. CDR1 and CDR2 (germline): MDHEN, SYDVKM. The CDR3 totals 16 residues. The CDR3 region is CASSFLLAGEDYEQYF. In DNA, the CDR3 is TGTGCCAGCAGTTTTCTCCTAGCGGGAGAGGACTACGAGCAGTACTTC. Variable domain in full (rest from reference TRBV28 and TRBJ2-7): DVKVTQSSRYLVKRTGEKVFLECVQDMDHENMFWYRQDPGLGLRLIYFSYDVKMKEKGDIPEGYSVSREKKERFSLILESASTNQTSMYLCASSFLLAGEDYEQYFGPGTRLTVT.

The rearrangement links TRBV2 to TRBJ2-5; TRBD1 is a possible D gene (5 bases). This CDR3 region has 15 residues. The ends were cut back, 1 base at V and 5 bases at J, with 14 bases in the middle. CDR1 and CDR2 from the germline V gene are SNHLY and FYNNEI. CDR3 sequence (DNA): TGTGCCAGCAGTGAAGAGCAGGGTCTCATGGAGACCCAGTACTTC. Its translation: CASSEEQGLMETQYF. Full variable domain (missing parts from reference TRBV2 and TRBJ2-5): EPEVTQTPSHQVTQMGQEVILRCVPISNHLYFYWYRQILGQKVEFLVSFYNNEISEKSEIFDDQFSVERPDGSNFTLKIRSTKLEDSAMYFCASSEEQGLMETQYFGPGTRLLVL.

The chain links TRBV4-1 to TRBJ2-5; TRBD1 is a possible D gene (6 bases). The CDR3 has 16 amino acids. Germline lookup yields CDR1 MGHRA and CDR2 YSYEKL. V lost 2 bases, J lost 5 bases, and 18 bases lay in between. The CDR3 here is CASSQRRQVPGETQYF. In nucleotides, the CDR3 is TGCGCCAGCAGCCAACGCCGACAGGTGCCGGGGGAGACCCAGTACTTC.

V gene TRBV5-1 combines with J gene TRBJ2-1; 12 positions match TRBD2. The junction had 3 bases not matched to a gene; V was cut back by 4 bases and J by 10 bases. This CDR3 is 13 amino acids long. Germline CDR1 is SGHRS and CDR2 is YFSETQ. For the CDR3, the DNA is TGCGCCAGCAGCCGGACTAGCGGGACGGAGCAGTTCTTC. It codes for CASSRTSGTEQFF. Full variable domain (rest looked up from reference TRBV5-1 and TRBJ2-1): KAGVTQTPRYLIKTRGQQVTLSCSPISGHRSVSWYQQTPGQGLQFLFEYFSETQRNKGNFPGRFSGRQFSNSRSEMNVSTLELGDSALYLCASSRTSGTEQFFGPGTRLTVL.